This T cell receptor beta chain was identified during a study of T cell clonotyping in hematopoietic cell transplantation. About the study: Cytoreduction preceded collection of pretransplant recipient samples.

Time point specified: recipient sample about 28 days before transplant, after cytoreduction. Blood collection times were about day -28 and days 30, 100, 180 posttransplant. Germline V CDR1 and CDR2: SGDLS, YYNGEE. J was trimmed by 6 bases and V by 4 bases; bases with no gene match: 12. The CDR3 totals 16 residues. The table came from immunoSEQ multiplex PCR; TCRdb's copy has only in-frame clones and leaves some out. Found here are 20,000 to 30,000 clones, 84% of them singletons; the top ten hold nearly 25%. This chain links TRBV9 with TRBJ2-3; 9 bases are shared with TRBD2. The sequenced sample was peripheral blood mononuclear cells, obtained before stem cell transplant. The origin of this receptor is a woman in her sixties or seventies with acute myeloid leukemia. Some clones in this sample may be carry-over from other donors' samples. The CDR3: CASSPIGASGVDTQYF. As DNA, the CDR3 is TGTGCCAGCAGCCCCATCGGAGCTAGCGGGGTGGATACGCAGTATTTT. Drawing the rest from reference TRBV9 and TRBJ2-3, the complete variable domain is DSGVTQTPKHLITATGQRVTLRCSPRSGDLSVYWYQQSLDQGLQFLIQYYNGEERAKGNILERFSAQQFPDLHSELNLSSLELGDSALYFCASSPIGASGVDTQYFGPGTRLTVL.